The clone carrying this T cell receptor beta chain was detected only once. These data come from a study of tumor-infiltrating lymphocytes in primary liver carcinoma. Study-level background: There were tumors of stage T1-T3 N0M0, each 4.2 to 10 cm across.

Blood RNA was derived from unsorted whole blood, and germline DNA was extracted too. The CDR3 covers 14 residues. In germline, CDR1 is SGHNT, CDR2 YYREEE (reference sequence). V shed 8 bases and J 0 bases; nucleotides not matched to a gene: 3. TCR beta cDNA came from roughly 450 ng total RNA, primed with a constant-region primer. Library construction for TCR beta comprised three nested multiplex PCR rounds performed with slightly modified ARM-PCR. Researchers ran the first two PCR rounds for roughly 10 cycles each with TRBV1-TRBV30 forward primers and a C-beta reverse primer. TCRdb recomputed calls from the multiplex PCR reads with MiXCR, one row per CDR3 protein. The sample lists about 200,000 distinct CDR3 sequences, 65% occurring once.

Sample: peripheral blood. The chain joins TRBV5-4 to TRBJ2-1; 9 nucleotides agree with TRBD2. The origin of this receptor is a woman in her fifties or sixties with primary liver carcinoma and hepatitis B virus infection. In nucleotides, the CDR3 is TGTGCCAGTAGCGGGAGTATCTCCTACAATGAGCAGTTCTTC. This encodes CASSGSISYNEQFF.